This T cell receptor (beta chain) was captured in a study of blood T cell repertoires in COVID-19. This CDR3 spans 18 amino acids. Germline V gene lookup returns CDR1 MGHRA and CDR2 YSYEKL. The germline V and J ends were trimmed by 1 base and 3 bases, with 21 bases remaining between them. Libraries were prepared by immunoSEQ multiplex PCR; TCRdb keeps only in-frame clonotypes and omits some of them. The data contain 40,000 to 65,000 clones, 86% of them singletons. The gene calls are TRBV4-1 and TRBJ1-1; D remains unclear. The source is an elderly man with acute or convalescent COVID-19. The specimen sequenced was peripheral blood. The CDR3 DNA follows: TGCGCCAGCAGCCAAGCCCACAGAGCCCTTGGGCCCTACACTGAAGCTTTCTTT. Amino acid sequence: CASSQAHRALGPYTEAFF.